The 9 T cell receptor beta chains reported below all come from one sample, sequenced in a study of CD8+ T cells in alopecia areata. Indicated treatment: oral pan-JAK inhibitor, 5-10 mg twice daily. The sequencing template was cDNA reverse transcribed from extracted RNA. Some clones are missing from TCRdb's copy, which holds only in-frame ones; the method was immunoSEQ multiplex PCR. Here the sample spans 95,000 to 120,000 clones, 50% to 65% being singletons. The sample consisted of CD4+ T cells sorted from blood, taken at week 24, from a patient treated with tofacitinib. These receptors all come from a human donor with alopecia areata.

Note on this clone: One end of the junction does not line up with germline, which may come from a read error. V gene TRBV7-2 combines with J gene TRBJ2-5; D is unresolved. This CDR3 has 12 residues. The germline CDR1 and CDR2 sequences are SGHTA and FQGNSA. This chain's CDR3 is CASRLDGKTQYF. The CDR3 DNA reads TGTGCCAGCAGATTAGATGGGAAAACCCAGTACTTC.

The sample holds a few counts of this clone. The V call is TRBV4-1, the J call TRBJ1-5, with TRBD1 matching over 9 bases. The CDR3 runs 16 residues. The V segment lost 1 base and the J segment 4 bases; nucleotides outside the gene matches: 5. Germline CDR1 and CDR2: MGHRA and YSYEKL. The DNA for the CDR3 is TGCGCCAGCAGCCAAGGCACAGGGGGCCTAAATCAGCCCCAGCATTTT. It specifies CASSQGTGGLNQPQHF.

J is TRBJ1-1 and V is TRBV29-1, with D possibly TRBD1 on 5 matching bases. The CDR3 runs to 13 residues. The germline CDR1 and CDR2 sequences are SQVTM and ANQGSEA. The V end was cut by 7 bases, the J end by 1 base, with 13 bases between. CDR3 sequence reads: CSALGHPNTEAFF. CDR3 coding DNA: TGCAGCGCCCTAGGACACCCGAACACTGAAGCTTTCTTT.

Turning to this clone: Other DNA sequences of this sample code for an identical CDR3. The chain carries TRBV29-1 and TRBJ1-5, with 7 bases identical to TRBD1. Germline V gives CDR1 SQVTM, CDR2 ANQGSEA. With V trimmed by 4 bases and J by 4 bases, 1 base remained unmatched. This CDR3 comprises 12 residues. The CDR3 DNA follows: TGCAGCGTTGGACAGGGAAATCAGCCCCAGCATTTT. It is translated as CSVGQGNQPQHF.

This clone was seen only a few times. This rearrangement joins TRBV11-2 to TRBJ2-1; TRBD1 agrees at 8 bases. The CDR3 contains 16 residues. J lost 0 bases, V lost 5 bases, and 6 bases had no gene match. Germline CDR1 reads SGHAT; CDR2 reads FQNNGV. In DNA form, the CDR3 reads TGTGCCAGCAGCACCGACAGGGGCTTCTCCTACAATGAGCAGTTCTTC. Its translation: CASSTDRGFSYNEQFF.

CDR3 residues: CASRAGITYGYTF. The CDR3 region has the DNA TGTGCCAGCAGGGCGGGGATTACTTATGGCTACACCTTC. V gene TRBV28 combines with J gene TRBJ1-2; D not resolved. Germline CDR1 MDHEN, CDR2 SYDVKM. The CDR3 runs 13 residues. V dropped 6 bases and J dropped 5 bases, with 13 bases sitting between them.

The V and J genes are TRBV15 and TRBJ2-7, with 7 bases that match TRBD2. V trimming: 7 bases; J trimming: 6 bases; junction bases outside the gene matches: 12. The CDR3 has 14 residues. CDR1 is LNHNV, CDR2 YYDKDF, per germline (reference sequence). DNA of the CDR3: TGTGCCACCAAATGGGGGGGAACACGAGGCGAGCAGTACTTC. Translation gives CATKWGGTRGEQYF.

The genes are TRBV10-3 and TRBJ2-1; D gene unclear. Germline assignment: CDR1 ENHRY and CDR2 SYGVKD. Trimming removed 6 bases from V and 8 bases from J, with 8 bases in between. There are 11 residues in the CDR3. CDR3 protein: CAISRIDEQFF. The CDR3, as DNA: TGTGCCATCAGCCGAATAGATGAGCAGTTCTTC.

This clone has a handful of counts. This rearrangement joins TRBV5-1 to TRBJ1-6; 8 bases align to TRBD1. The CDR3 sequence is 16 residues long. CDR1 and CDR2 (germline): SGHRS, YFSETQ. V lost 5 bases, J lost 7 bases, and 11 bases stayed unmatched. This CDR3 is CASRDARTGRNSPLHF. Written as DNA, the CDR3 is TGCGCCAGCAGGGATGCGCGGACAGGGCGAAATTCACCCCTCCACTTT.